This T cell receptor (beta chain) emerged from a study of beta chain features in type 1 diabetes. Study-wide background: Summed over all samples, the examined sorted cells came to under 110,000,000.

Study results and caveats: Lower insertion and higher deletion counts appeared at VDJ junctions in type 1 diabetes patients. PCR could preferentially amplify shorter templates, alike in patients and controls.

Every isolated RNA sample was fully reverse transcribed, so sequencing captured expressed TCRB transcripts. Read counts averaged around 3.5 million for samples of naive, central memory and regulatory T cells. The assay was immunoSEQ multiplex PCR, and TCRdb's table has in-frame clones only and misses some. The sample has around 240,000 clones; 68% are singletons. The V end was cut by 6 bases, the J end by 8 bases, with 22 bases between. This CDR3 has 15 residues. Germline V gene sequence: CDR1 SGHAT, CDR2 FQNNGV. This clone was seen only once. As yet, its antigen is unknown. Sequencing input: naive CD4+ T cells from blood. The chain links TRBV11-2 to TRBJ1-2; no clear D gene. This TCR derives from a man in his thirties or forties in good health. The CDR3 protein is CASRSPFNQTGGYTF. In DNA, the CDR3 is TGTGCCAGCAGATCACCTTTTAATCAAACCGGAGGCTACACCTTC.